The 20 T cell receptor beta chains listed next were all sequenced from one sample in a study of cytomegalovirus exposure and HLA in healthy donors. 13 Jbeta primers and 60 Vbeta primers were used for the PCR. Produced via immunoSEQ multiplex PCR; TCRdb's table is partial and in-frame only. The sample lists more than 100,000 clones, approximately 82% seen once, with 1.5% in the top ten. The sequenced material came from PBMCs. The receptors originated from a man aged 35 to 55 in good health and CMV-seronegative.

The chain combines TRBV7-3 with TRBJ1-2, with D perhaps TRBD1 (5 bases). The V gene's germline CDR1 is SGHTA and CDR2 FQGTGA. The V end was cut by 2 bases, the J end by 2 bases, with 6 bases between. The length of the CDR3 is 13 residues. The CDR3 DNA sequence: TGTGCCAGCAGCTTACCAGGGAACTATGGCTACACCTTC. It yields the protein CASSLPGNYGYTF.

The chain joins TRBV6-1 to TRBJ2-5; 10 positions agree with TRBD2. The CDR3 covers 17 residues. The trim removed 1 base at V and 5 bases at J, leaving 10 bases unmatched. CDR1 and CDR2 from the germline V gene are MNHNS and SASEGT. In DNA form, the CDR3 reads TGTGCCAGCAGTGAAGAGGGGTTTAGCGGGAGGAGGGAGACCCAGTACTTC. This gives the protein CASSEEGFSGRRETQYF.

This clone was observed once. The CDR3, as DNA: TGTGCCAGCAGCTTAGTAGGGACAAGGAAGTTCTTC. Translation gives CASSLVGTRKFF. The chain uses TRBV7-8 and TRBJ2-1; D might be TRBD1 (6 bases). The CDR3 sequence is 12 residues long. Trimming shortened V by 1 base and J by 14 bases, and 12 bases separated the two germline ends. The germline V gene has CDR1 SGHVS and CDR2 FQNEAQ.

The chain is built from TRBV19 and TRBJ1-1; tentatively, D is TRBD1 (5 bases). This CDR3 has 12 residues. Per germline, CDR1 LNHDA and CDR2 SQIVND (reference sequence). Trimming cost V 6 bases and J 1 base, with 6 bases left between them. The CDR3 region is CASSTGNTEAFF. The CDR3 DNA reads as TGTGCCAGTAGCACAGGGAACACTGAAGCTTTCTTT. The whole variable domain, remainder taken from reference TRBV19 and TRBJ1-1, is DGGITQSPKYLFRKEGQNVTLSCEQNLNHDAMYWYRQDPGQGLRLIYYSQIVNDFQKGDIAEGYSVSREKKESFPLTVTSAQKNPTAFYLCASSTGNTEAFFGQGTRLTVV.

V and J are TRBV7-2 and TRBJ2-5; D remains ambiguous. V lost 5 bases and J lost 0, with 7 bases in between. This CDR3 is built from 13 residues. The germline CDR1 and CDR2 sequences are SGHTA and FQGNSA. CDR3 region: CASSMYNQETQYF. In DNA form, the CDR3 reads TGTGCCAGCAGCATGTACAACCAAGAGACCCAGTACTTC.

The rearrangement uses TRBV4-3 and TRBJ2-1; D is ambiguous. In germline, CDR1 is LGHNA, CDR2 YSLEER. This CDR3 spans 16 amino acids. Trimming left V 0 bases short and J 0 bases short, with 9 bases between. DNA of the CDR3: TGCGCCAGCAGCCAAGACCGCGTTAGCTCCTACAATGAGCAGTTCTTC. This translates into CASSQDRVSSYNEQFF.

CDR3 nucleotide sequence: TGTGCCAGCAGCCCGAGGGACAGGGGAATGTATGGCTACACCTTC. Protein product: CASSPRDRGMYGYTF. This chain links TRBV7-3 with TRBJ1-2; TRBD1 agrees at 10 bases. Losses at the gene ends were 5 bases for V and 5 bases for J; bases not matched to a gene: 8. CDR3 length: 15 residues. Germline CDR1 SGHTA, CDR2 FQGTGA.

The CDR3 bases are TGTGCCAGCAGTGAGCGCGGCTTCTACCTTTCCTATTTGGGCACAGATACGCAGTATTTT. Protein: CASSERGFYLSYLGTDTQYF. The chain has TRBV2 and TRBJ2-3; D remains unclear. This CDR3 is built from 20 residues. Germline V lookup: CDR1 SNHLY, CDR2 FYNNEI. V was trimmed by 3 bases and J by 1 base, leaving 26 bases between them. The complete variable domain, with remaining parts taken from reference TRBV2 and TRBJ2-3, reads EPEVTQTPSHQVTQMGQEVILRCVPISNHLYFYWYRQILGQKVEFLVSFYNNEISEKSEIFDDQFSVERPDGSNFTLKIRSTKLEDSAMYFCASSERGFYLSYLGTDTQYFGPGTRLTVL.

The V gene is TRBV23-1, the J gene TRBJ1-2; possible D gene TRBD1, 6 bases. TRBV23-1 is marked as an open reading frame, function uncertain. The CDR3 has 14 amino acids. The V end lost 6 bases, the J end lost 5 bases, and 16 bases lay between the germline ends. The CDR3 region is CASSAQGRGYGYTF. The CDR3 DNA reads TGCGCCAGCAGCGCACAGGGTAGAGGGTATGGCTACACCTTC.

V usage is TRBV2 and J usage is TRBJ1-5, with 7 positions matching TRBD1. Germline CDR1 is SNHLY and CDR2 is FYNNEI. Germline trimming cut 6 bases from V and 0 bases from J; bases unmatched to any gene: 8. CDR3 length: 16 amino acids. CDR3 protein: CASRGGQIYSNQPQHF. CDR3 nucleotides: TGTGCCAGCAGGGGGGGACAGATTTATAGCAATCAGCCCCAGCATTTT.

The chain links TRBV5-1 to TRBJ1-1; weak D call: TRBD1 (6 bases). Germline values: CDR1 SGHRS, CDR2 YFSETQ. This CDR3 has 16 residues. V was cut by 4 bases and J by 1 base, with 17 bases left in between. The CDR3 bases are TGCGCCAGCAGCCCGGCGGGGGGCTGGGGGAACACTGAAGCTTTCTTT. Translation: CASSPAGGWGNTEAFF.

The chain joins TRBV2 to TRBJ1-1; D is possibly TRBD1 (5 bases). The CDR3 has 13 residues. The V and J ends lost 11 bases and 1 base respectively, with 14 bases between them. Germline V gene sequence: CDR1 SNHLY, CDR2 FYNNEI. The CDR3 DNA reads as TGTGCCTCCCAAGCCACAGGGAACACTGAAGCTTTCTTT. Translation gives CASQATGNTEAFF. The full variable domain, in which reference TRBV2 and TRBJ1-1 provide the parts outside the CDR3, is EPEVTQTPSHQVTQMGQEVILRCVPISNHLYFYWYRQILGQKVEFLVSFYNNEISEKSEIFDDQFSVERPDGSNFTLKIRSTKLEDSAMYFCASQATGNTEAFFGQGTRLTVV.

The V gene is TRBV15, the J gene TRBJ1-1; 7 nucleotides agree with TRBD1. The germline gives CDR1 LNHNV, CDR2 YYDKDF (reference sequence). The CDR3 totals 14 residues. The J segment lost 3 bases and the V segment lost 7 bases, leaving 8 bases of the junction unmatched. The CDR3 loop is CATKGAEGYTEAFF. The CDR3 region has the DNA TGTGCCACCAAGGGGGCGGAGGGGTACACTGAAGCTTTCTTT.

Only a few counts were recorded for this clone. The rearrangement links TRBV7-2 to TRBJ1-2; TRBD1 matches 9 bases. J lost 4 bases, V lost 5 bases, and 8 bases had no gene match. Germline CDR1 SGHTA, CDR2 FQGNSA. The CDR3 contains 15 residues. In DNA form, the CDR3 reads TGTGCCAGCAGCCCCCGGACAGGGGTGAGCTATGGCTACACCTTC. The encoded protein is CASSPRTGVSYGYTF. Looking up the rest from reference TRBV7-2 and TRBJ1-2 gives the full variable domain: GAGVSQSPSNKVTEKGKDVELRCDPISGHTALYWYRQSLGQGLEFLIYFQGNSAPDKSGLPSDRFSAERTGGSVSTLTIQRTQQEDSAVYLCASSPRTGVSYGYTFGSGTRLTVV.

This sequence joins TRBV5-1 and TRBJ1-1; 7 nucleotides agree with TRBD1. The trim removed 0 bases at V and 7 bases at J, leaving 6 bases unmatched. Germline assignment: CDR1 SGHRS and CDR2 YFSETQ. The CDR3 has 14 residues. Here the CDR3 DNA reads TGCGCCAGCAGCTTGGAGTGGCAGGGGGGTGAAGCTTTCTTT. This translates into CASSLEWQGGEAFF. Complete variable domain (other parts from reference TRBV5-1 and TRBJ1-1): KAGVTQTPRYLIKTRGQQVTLSCSPISGHRSVSWYQQTPGQGLQFLFEYFSETQRNKGNFPGRFSGRQFSNSRSEMNVSTLELGDSALYLCASSLEWQGGEAFFGQGTRLTVV.

The chain links TRBV5-5 to TRBJ2-7; 7 bases are a match to TRBD1. Trimming took 3 bases from V and 3 from J; bases not matched to a gene: 6. Germline CDR1 is SGHKS and CDR2 is YYEKEE (reference sequence). The length of the CDR3 is 14 residues. The CDR3 protein is CASSSPGQNYEQYF. The CDR3 nucleotides are TGTGCCAGCAGCTCGCCGGGACAGAACTACGAGCAGTACTTC.

This chain connects TRBV19 to TRBJ1-5; possible D gene TRBD1, 5 bases. The CDR3 sequence is 12 residues long. The germline V gene has CDR1 LNHDA and CDR2 SQIVND (reference sequence). Trimming removed 5 bases at V and 5 bases at J, with 7 bases between. The CDR3 here is CASSETDQPQHF. Here the CDR3 DNA reads TGTGCCAGTAGTGAGACAGATCAGCCCCAGCATTTT.

J is TRBJ2-7 and V is TRBV6-5; 8 bases match TRBD1. V lost 6 bases to trimming and J lost 2 bases; unmatched junction nucleotides: 3. The CDR3 covers 13 residues. Germline CDR1 and CDR2: MNHEY and SVGAGI. CDR3 sequence: CASSRQGTYEQYF. CDR3 nucleotide sequence: TGTGCCAGCAGCAGACAGGGGACCTACGAGCAGTACTTC.

The chain joins TRBV7-8 to TRBJ2-1, with TRBD2 as a possible D gene (5 bases). Germline-derived CDR1 and CDR2 are SGHVS and FQNEAQ. V lost 8 bases, J lost 5 bases, and 16 bases lay in between. This CDR3 region has 14 residues. CDR3 coding DNA: TGTGCCAGCGGCCCGAGGAGCGGCGACAATGAGCAGTTCTTC. Amino acids: CASGPRSGDNEQFF.

The CDR3 nucleotides are TGTGCCATCAGTCCCGGGACAGGGATCGGTTCACCCCTCCACTTT. This gives the protein CAISPGTGIGSPLHF. This sequence joins TRBV10-3 and TRBJ1-6, with 9 bases aligning to TRBD1. The CDR3 contains 15 residues. Germline loops: CDR1 ENHRY, CDR2 SYGVKD. Trimming removed 5 bases from V and 9 bases from J; junction bases left unmatched: 8.